This T cell receptor beta chain comes out of a study of blood T cell repertoires in COVID-19. Overall study: Italy, Spain and the United States were the sources of the convalescent and acute COVID-19 samples. PBMCs, B-cell-depleted T cells, or T cells were the source of the cDNA or gDNA that made up the material.

In the original analysis: By means of reference gene primer amplification, nucleated cell counts were estimated. Sequencing used immunoSEQ multiplex PCR; TCRdb keeps in-frame clones, though not all of them. For V, J and clone size, that table is used; D and trimming come from the DNA. The sample has 150,000 to 200,000 clones, 88% seen once. Germline CDR1 is LNHDA and CDR2 is SQIVND (reference sequence). Germline trimming cut 5 bases from V and 3 bases from J; bases unmatched to any gene: 7. CDR3 length: 14 amino acids. The sample comprised peripheral blood. V usage is TRBV19 and J usage is TRBJ2-7, with 7 positions matching TRBD2. The TCR sequence derives from a man between 40 and 49 years old with active or convalescent COVID-19. CDR3 DNA: TGTGCCAGTAGTGCCGGGGGGTGGGACTACGAGCAGTACTTC. Translation: CASSAGGWDYEQYF. Filled out from reference TRBV19 and TRBJ2-7, the complete variable domain reads DGGITQSPKYLFRKEGQNVTLSCEQNLNHDAMYWYRQDPGQGLRLIYYSQIVNDFQKGDIAEGYSVSREKKESFPLTVTSAQKNPTAFYLCASSAGGWDYEQYFGPGTRLTVT.